What follows describes a single T cell receptor beta chain. Profiling relied on immunoSEQ multiplex PCR, and the TCRdb table lists in-frame clones only, not all of them. The sample has some 100,000 clones; roughly 87% are singletons. These data are taken from a study of blood T cell repertoires in COVID-19. V lost 3 bases, J lost 7 bases, and 11 bases stayed unmatched. This CDR3 spans 16 amino acids. Germline V gene lookup returns CDR1 SNHLY and CDR2 FYNNEI. This TCR came from a woman in her sixties with acute or convalescent COVID-19. V gene TRBV2 combines with J gene TRBJ2-1; 8 bases fit TRBD1. Sequencing was performed on peripheral blood. The DNA for the CDR3 is TGTGCCAGCAGTGATTCCGGGACAGGCTTTCTTAATGAGCAGTTCTTC. Translated, it gives CASSDSGTGFLNEQFF.